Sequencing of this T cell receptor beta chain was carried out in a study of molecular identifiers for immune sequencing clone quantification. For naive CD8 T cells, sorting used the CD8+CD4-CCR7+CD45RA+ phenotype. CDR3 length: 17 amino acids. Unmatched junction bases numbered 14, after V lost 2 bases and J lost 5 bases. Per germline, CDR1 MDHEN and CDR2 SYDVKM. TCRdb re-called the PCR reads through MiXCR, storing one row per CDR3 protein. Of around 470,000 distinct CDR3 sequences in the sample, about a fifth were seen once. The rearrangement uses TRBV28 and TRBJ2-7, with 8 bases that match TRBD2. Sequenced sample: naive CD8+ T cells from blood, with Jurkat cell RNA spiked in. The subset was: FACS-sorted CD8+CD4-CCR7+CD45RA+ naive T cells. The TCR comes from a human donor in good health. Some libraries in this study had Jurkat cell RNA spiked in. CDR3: CASSLNFRGGRPHEQYF. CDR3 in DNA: TGTGCCAGCAGTTTAAATTTCCGGGGCGGGAGGCCCCACGAGCAGTACTTC.